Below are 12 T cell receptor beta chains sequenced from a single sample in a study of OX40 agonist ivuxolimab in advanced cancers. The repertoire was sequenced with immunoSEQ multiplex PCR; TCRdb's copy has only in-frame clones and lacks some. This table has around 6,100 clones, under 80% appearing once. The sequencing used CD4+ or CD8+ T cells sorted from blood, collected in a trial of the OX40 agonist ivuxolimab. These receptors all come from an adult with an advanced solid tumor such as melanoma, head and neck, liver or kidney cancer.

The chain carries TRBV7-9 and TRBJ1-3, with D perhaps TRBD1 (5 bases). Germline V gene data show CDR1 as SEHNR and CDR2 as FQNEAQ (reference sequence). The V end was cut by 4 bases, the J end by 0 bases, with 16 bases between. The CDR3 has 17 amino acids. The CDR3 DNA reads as TGTGCCAGCAGCTCCCCCCTGACAGCGTTCTCTGGAAACACCATATATTTT. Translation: CASSSPLTAFSGNTIYF.

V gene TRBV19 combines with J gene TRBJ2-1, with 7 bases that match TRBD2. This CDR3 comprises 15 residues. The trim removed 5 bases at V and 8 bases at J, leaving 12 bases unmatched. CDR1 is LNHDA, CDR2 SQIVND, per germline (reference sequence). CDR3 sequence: CASSPTSLSPYEQFF. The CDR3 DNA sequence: TGTGCCAGTAGTCCGACTAGCCTCTCTCCCTATGAGCAGTTCTTC.

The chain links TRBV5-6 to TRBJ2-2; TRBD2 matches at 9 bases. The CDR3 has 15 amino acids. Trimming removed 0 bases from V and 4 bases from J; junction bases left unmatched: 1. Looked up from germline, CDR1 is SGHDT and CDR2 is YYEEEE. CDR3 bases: TGTGCCAGCAGCTTGGTAGCGGGAGTCACCGGGGAGCTGTTTTTT. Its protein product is CASSLVAGVTGELFF.

CDR3 protein: CASSIGDRGNEKLFF. The DNA of the CDR3 is TGTGCCAGTAGTATCGGGGACAGGGGGAATGAAAAACTGTTTTTT. The chain uses TRBV19 and TRBJ1-4; TRBD1 matches at 11 bases. The germline gives CDR1 LNHDA, CDR2 SQIVND (reference sequence). The CDR3 is made up of 15 amino acids. Trimming removed 3 bases from V and 5 bases from J; junction bases left unmatched: 2.

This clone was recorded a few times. The CDR3 loop reads CASSYLQGYEQYF. The CDR3 DNA reads TGTGCCAGCAGTTACCTACAGGGTTACGAGCAGTACTTC. The rearrangement joins TRBV6-5 to TRBJ2-7, with a tentative D call TRBD1 (6 bases). The CDR3 loop spans 13 amino acids. V lost 2 bases to trimming and J lost 4 bases, with 9 bases between them. Germline V gene lookup returns CDR1 MNHEY and CDR2 SVGAGI.

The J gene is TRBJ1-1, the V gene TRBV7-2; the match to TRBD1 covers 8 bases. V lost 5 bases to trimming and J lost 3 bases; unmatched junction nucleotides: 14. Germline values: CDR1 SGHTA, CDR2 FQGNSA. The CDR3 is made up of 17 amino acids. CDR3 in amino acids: CASSPLTGGLLDTEAFF. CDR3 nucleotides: TGTGCCAGCAGCCCCCTCACAGGGGGGCTTTTGGACACTGAAGCTTTCTTT. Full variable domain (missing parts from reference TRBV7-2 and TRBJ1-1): GAGVSQSPSNKVTEKGKDVELRCDPISGHTALYWYRQSLGQGLEFLIYFQGNSAPDKSGLPSDRFSAERTGGSVSTLTIQRTQQEDSAVYLCASSPLTGGLLDTEAFFGQGTRLTVV.

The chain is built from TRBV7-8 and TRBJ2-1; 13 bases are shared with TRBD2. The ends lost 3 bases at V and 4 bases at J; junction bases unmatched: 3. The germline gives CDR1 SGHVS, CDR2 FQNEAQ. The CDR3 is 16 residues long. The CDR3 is CASSLELAGGYNEQFF. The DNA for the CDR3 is TGTGCCAGCAGCTTGGAACTAGCGGGAGGGTACAATGAGCAGTTCTTC.

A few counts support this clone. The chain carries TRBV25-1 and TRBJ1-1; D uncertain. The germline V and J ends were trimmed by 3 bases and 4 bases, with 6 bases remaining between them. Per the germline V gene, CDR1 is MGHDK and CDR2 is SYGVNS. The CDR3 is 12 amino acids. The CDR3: CASSDGVTEAFF. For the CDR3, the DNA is TGTGCCAGCAGTGACGGGGTCACTGAAGCTTTCTTT. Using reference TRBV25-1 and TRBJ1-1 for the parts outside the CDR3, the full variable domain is EADIYQTPRYLVIGTGKKITLECSQTMGHDKMYWYQQDPGMELHLIHYSYGVNSTEKGDLSSESTVSRIRTEHFPLTLESARPSHTSQYLCASSDGVTEAFFGQGTRLTVV.

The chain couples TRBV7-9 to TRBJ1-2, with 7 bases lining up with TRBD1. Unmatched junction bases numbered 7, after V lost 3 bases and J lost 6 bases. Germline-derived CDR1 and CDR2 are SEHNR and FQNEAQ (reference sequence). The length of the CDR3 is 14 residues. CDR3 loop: CASSFSDRLDGYTF. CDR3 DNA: TGTGCCAGCAGCTTTTCGGACAGGCTGGATGGCTACACCTTC. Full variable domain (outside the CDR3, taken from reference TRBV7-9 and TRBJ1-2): DTGVSQNPRHKITKRGQNVTFRCDPISEHNRLYWYRQTLGQGPEFLTYFQNEAQLEKSRLLSDRFSAERPKGSFSTLEIQRTEQGDSAMYLCASSFSDRLDGYTFGSGTRLTVV.

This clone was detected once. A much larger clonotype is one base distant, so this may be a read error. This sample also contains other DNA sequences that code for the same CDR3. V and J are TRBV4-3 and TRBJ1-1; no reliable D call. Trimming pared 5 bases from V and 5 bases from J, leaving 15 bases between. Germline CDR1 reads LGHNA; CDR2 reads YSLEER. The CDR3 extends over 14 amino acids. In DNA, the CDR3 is TGCGCCAGCAGCTCTCTTTTCGAGAATACTGAAGCTTTCTTT. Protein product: CASSSLFENTEAFF.

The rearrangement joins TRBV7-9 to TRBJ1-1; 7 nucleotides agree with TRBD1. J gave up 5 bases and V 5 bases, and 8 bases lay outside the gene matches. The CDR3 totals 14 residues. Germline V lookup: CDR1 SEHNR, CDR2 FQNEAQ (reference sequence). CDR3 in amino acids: CASSIQGPGTEAFF. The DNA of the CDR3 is TGTGCCAGCAGCATACAGGGGCCAGGGACTGAAGCTTTCTTT.

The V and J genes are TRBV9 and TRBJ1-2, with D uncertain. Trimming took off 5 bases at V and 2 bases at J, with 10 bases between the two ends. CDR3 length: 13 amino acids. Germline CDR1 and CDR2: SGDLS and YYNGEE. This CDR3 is CASRGGWNYGYTF. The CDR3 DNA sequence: TGTGCCAGCAGGGGTGGGTGGAACTATGGCTACACCTTC.